This T cell receptor (beta chain) was captured in a study of cytomegalovirus exposure and HLA in healthy donors. On the study more broadly: Caucasian-associated ancestry cluster membership applied to around 76% of over 350 genotyped donors. The study's findings and limits: There were reportedly fewer N-insertions in an Asian-associated ancestry cluster than the approximately 600-donor mean, in a later analysis. V- and J-gene trimming in TCR beta was tied to a missense DCLRE1C variant by an analysis performed later.

The PCR contained 60 Vbeta and 13 Jbeta primers. Produced via immunoSEQ multiplex PCR; TCRdb's table is partial and in-frame only. The data show 95,000 to 100,000 clones, about 81% seen once. This CDR3 has 15 amino acids. In germline, CDR1 is SGHTA, CDR2 FQGNSA. The V gene lost 5 bases and the J gene lost 0 bases, with 10 bases spanning the gap. With respect to this clone: Its antigen is not identified.

The chain couples TRBV7-2 to TRBJ1-4; D ambiguous. The sequenced material came from PBMCs. The clonotype was recovered from a man in his fifties or sixties in good health and CMV-seronegative. CDR3 DNA: TGTGCCAGCAGCCCGAGTCGGGCAACTAATGAAAAACTGTTTTTT. Translation gives CASSPSRATNEKLFF.